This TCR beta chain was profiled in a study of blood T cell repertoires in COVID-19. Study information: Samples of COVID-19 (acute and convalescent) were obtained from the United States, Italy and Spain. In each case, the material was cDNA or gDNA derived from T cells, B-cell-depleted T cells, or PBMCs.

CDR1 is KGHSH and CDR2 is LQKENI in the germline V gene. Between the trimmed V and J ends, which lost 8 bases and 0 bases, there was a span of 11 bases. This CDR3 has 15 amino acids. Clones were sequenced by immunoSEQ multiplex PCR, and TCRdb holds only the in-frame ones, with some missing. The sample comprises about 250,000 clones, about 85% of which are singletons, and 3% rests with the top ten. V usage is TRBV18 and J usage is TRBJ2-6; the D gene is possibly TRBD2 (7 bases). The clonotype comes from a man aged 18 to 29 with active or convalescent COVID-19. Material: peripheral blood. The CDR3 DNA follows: TGTGCCAGCCGAGGGGGGGGCTCTGGGGCCAACGTCCTGACTTTC. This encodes CASRGGGSGANVLTF.